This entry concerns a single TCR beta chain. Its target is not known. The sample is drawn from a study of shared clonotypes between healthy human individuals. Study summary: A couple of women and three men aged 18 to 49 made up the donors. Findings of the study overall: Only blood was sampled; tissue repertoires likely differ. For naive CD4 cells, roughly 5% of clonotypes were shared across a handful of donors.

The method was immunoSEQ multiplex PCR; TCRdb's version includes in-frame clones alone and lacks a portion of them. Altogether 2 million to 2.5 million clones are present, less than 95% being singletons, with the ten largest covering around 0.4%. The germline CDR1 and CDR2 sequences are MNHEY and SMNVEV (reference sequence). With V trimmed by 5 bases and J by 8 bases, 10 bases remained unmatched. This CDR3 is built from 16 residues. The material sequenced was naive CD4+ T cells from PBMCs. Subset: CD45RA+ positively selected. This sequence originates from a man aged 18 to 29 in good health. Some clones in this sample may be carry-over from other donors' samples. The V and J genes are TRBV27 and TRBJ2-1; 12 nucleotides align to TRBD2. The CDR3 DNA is TGTGCCAGCAGTCCCCCTGGACTAGCGGGAATCCATGAGCAGTTCTTC. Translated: CASSPPGLAGIHEQFF.